This T cell receptor (beta chain) emerged from a study of T cell changes during pregnancy in multiple sclerosis. Assay used: immunoSEQ multiplex PCR; TCRdb lists only in-frame clones, some missing. The data hold approximately 100,000 clones, with 94% observed a single time. Per the germline V gene, CDR1 is SGHDN and CDR2 is FVKESK. V lost 1 base and J lost 11; bases outside the gene matches: 10. CDR3 size: 16 residues. J is TRBJ2-1 and V is TRBV14; the match to TRBD2 covers 11 bases. The origin of this receptor is a female donor with multiple sclerosis, enrolled in a pregnancy study. This specimen consisted of peripheral blood, obtained in the third trimester of pregnancy. Written as DNA, the CDR3 is TGTGCCAGCAGCCAAGCTTCCTTACTAGCGGGAGTTAAGCAGTTCTTC. It translates to CASSQASLLAGVKQFF.